This T cell receptor (beta chain) originates from a study of control samples from healthy donors and cancer patients. This table comes from immunoSEQ multiplex PCR, and its TCRdb copy is limited to in-frame clones, with some not included. The sample gives just under 75,000 clones, roughly 90% of which show up once; about 4% is in the top ten. Germline V lookup: CDR1 SQVTM, CDR2 ANQGSEA. The CDR3 length is 12 residues. Trimming removed 6 bases from V and 4 bases from J, with 10 bases in between. The receptor was isolated from a woman aged 50 to 65 in good health. This chain connects TRBV29-1 to TRBJ1-5; D ambiguous. The specimen sequenced was blood. The DNA for the CDR3 is TGCAGCGTAGGTGACACGAATCAGCCCCAGCATTTT. This encodes CSVGDTNQPQHF.